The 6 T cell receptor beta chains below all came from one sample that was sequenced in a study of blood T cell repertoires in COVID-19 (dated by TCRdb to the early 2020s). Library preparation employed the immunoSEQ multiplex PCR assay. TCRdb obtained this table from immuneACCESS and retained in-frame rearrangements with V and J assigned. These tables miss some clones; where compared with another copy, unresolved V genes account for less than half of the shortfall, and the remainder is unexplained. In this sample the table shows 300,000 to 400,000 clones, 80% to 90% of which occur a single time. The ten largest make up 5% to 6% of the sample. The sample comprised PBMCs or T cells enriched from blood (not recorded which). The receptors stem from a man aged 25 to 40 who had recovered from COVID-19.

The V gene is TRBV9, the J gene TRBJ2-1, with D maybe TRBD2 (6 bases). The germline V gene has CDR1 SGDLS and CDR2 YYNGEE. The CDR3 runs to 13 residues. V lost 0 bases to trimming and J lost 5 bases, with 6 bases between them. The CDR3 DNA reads TGTGCCAGCAGCGTAGGGGGGGACAATGAGCAGTTCTTC. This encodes CASSVGGDNEQFF.

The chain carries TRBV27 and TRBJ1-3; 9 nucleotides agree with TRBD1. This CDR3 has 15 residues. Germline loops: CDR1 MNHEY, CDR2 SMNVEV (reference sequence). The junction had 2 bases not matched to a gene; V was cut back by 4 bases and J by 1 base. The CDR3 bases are TGTGCCAGCAGTTACAGGGGGCTTTCTGGAAACACCATATATTTT. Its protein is CASSYRGLSGNTIYF.

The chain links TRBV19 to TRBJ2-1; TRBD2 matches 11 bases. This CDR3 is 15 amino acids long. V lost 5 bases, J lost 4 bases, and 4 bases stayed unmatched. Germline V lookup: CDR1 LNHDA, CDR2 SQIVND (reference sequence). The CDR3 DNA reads TGTGCCAGTAGTGCGACTAGCGGGGAATACAATGAGCAGTTCTTC. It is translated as CASSATSGEYNEQFF.

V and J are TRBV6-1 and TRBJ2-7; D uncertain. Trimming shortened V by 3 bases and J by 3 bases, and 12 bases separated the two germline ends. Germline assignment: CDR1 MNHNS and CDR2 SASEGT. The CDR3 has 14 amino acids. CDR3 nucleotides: TGTGCCAGCAGTGATACTCGGTCCGTCTACGAGCAGTACTTC. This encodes CASSDTRSVYEQYF.

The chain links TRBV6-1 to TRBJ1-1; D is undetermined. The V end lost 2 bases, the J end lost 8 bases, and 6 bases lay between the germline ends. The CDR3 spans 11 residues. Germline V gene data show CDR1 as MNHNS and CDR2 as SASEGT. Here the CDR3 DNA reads TGTGCCAGCAGTGAATATCAGGAAGCTTTCTTT. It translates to CASSEYQEAFF.

The CDR3 spells CASSLWGGGSPLHF. The CDR3 region has the DNA TGTGCCAGCAGCTTGTGGGGCGGTGGTTCACCCCTCCACTTT. J is TRBJ1-6 and V is TRBV5-6; tentatively, D is TRBD1 (5 bases). Trimming removed 1 base at V and 9 bases at J, with 11 bases between. CDR3 length equals 14 residues. The germline V gene encodes CDR1 SGHDT and CDR2 YYEEEE.